This T cell receptor beta chain was found in a study of shared clonotypes between healthy human individuals. Study background: Each donor's CD8 memory used one plate, CD8 naive two, each CD4 subset three.

Per germline, CDR1 LNHDA and CDR2 SQIVND (reference sequence). CDR3 length: 14 residues. Trimming shortened V by 3 bases and J by 8 bases, and 16 bases separated the two germline ends. It was CD45RO-negative cells, positively selected for CCR7, that made up naive CD8 cells, with terminally differentiated effector memory CD45RA+ cells excluded. Donation came from healthy HIV-negative adults that had no recent acute infections or vaccinations. General study findings and limits: Larger estimated richness was generally recorded for naive subsets relative to memory subsets.

A word on this clone: Antigen unknown.

TCRdb's copy holds only in-frame clones and misses some; the assay was immunoSEQ multiplex PCR. The top ten hold approximately 1.2% of the sample, which has millions of clones, around 96% seen once. This chain joins TRBV19 and TRBJ1-1, with a possible D match to TRBD1 (5 bases). Sequencing was carried out using naive CD8+ T cells sorted from blood. This clonotype originated in a man aged 18 to 29 in good health. The CDR3 sequence is CASSIRDGTREAFF. The CDR3 coding sequence is TGTGCCAGTAGTATCAGGGACGGAACGAGGGAAGCTTTCTTT.